This T cell receptor beta chain was retrieved from a study of blood T cell repertoires in COVID-19. Across the whole study: Material from acute and convalescent COVID-19 was sourced from the United States, Italy and Spain.

Assay: immunoSEQ multiplex PCR; the TCRdb copy retains only in-frame clones and omits some. The profile covers fewer than 350,000 clones, with nearly 90% appearing a single time and about 1% taken by the ten largest. V was trimmed by 6 bases and J by 1 base, leaving 16 bases between them. This CDR3 has 16 residues. CDR1 is KGHSH and CDR2 is LQKENI in the germline V gene. Sequences were obtained from PBMCs or T cells enriched from blood (not recorded which). The chain uses TRBV18 and TRBJ1-5; D is ambiguous. The clonotype comes from a woman aged 25 to 39 who had recovered from COVID-19. CDR3 sequence reads: CASSSSGGVSNQPQHF. CDR3 coding DNA: TGTGCCAGCTCTTCCTCTGGCGGGGTCAGCAATCAGCCCCAGCATTTT.